The 26 T cell receptor beta chains in this list originate from one sample, sequenced in a study of spatial heterogeneity in lung cancer. TCRdb reprocessed the 5' RACE reads with MiXCR, giving one entry per CDR3 protein. This table holds 1,300 or so distinct CDR3 sequences, 5% to 8.5% found once. Time point of the sample: sample taken at primary tumor resection. Sequenced here: normal lung tissue next to the tumor, sampled at surgery. Receptors were obtained from a male donor with early-stage non-small cell lung cancer.

This clonotype is classed as medium-sized (0.01 to 0.1%). V gene TRBV4-1 combines with J gene TRBJ1-4; the match to TRBD1 covers 7 bases. The CDR3 extends over 15 amino acids. Germline trimming cut 4 bases from V and 7 bases from J; bases unmatched to any gene: 9. In germline, CDR1 is MGHRA, CDR2 YSYEKL. CDR3 amino acids: CASSRSQGSGEKLFF. The CDR3, as DNA: TGCGCCAGCAGCCGATCACAGGGGTCGGGTGAAAAACTGTTTTTT.

By its share, this clonotype is medium-sized. CDR3 in amino acids: CASSVTTQNTGELFF. CDR3 bases: TGCGCCAGCTCGGTGACTACCCAGAACACCGGGGAGCTGTTTTTT. The V call is TRBV4-1, the J call TRBJ2-2, with D perhaps matching TRBD2 (5 bases). CDR1 is MGHRA, CDR2 YSYEKL, per germline. This CDR3 is 15 amino acids long. Deletions cut 8 bases from V and 1 base from J, with 14 bases between.

This clonotype is termed medium-sized (0.01 to 0.1%). V usage is TRBV20-1 and J usage is TRBJ2-7; D remains ambiguous. In germline, CDR1 is DFQATT, CDR2 SNEGSKA (reference sequence). V dropped 6 bases and J dropped 2 bases, with 2 bases sitting between them. The CDR3 is 9 amino acids. The CDR3 DNA reads as TGCAGTGCCGCCTACGAGCAGTACTTC. It is translated as CSAAYEQYF.

This clonotype has ten or more counts. J is TRBJ2-4 and V is TRBV28, with 7 nucleotides matching TRBD1. The CDR3 contains 12 residues. The V gene's germline CDR1 is MDHEN and CDR2 SYDVKM. The V and J ends lost 6 bases and 15 bases, in that order; junction bases with no gene match: 11. Here the CDR3 reads CASRDRADRAYF. CDR3 nucleotides: TGTGCCAGCAGGGACCGTGCCGACAGGGCGTACTTC.

By share, this clonotype ranks as large. This chain joins TRBV4-1 and TRBJ2-7; 10 bases map to TRBD1. J lost 2 bases, V lost 4 bases, and 5 bases had no gene match. The CDR3 runs to 15 residues. CDR1 is MGHRA and CDR2 is YSYEKL in the germline V gene. The CDR3 DNA reads as TGCGCCAGCAGCCTATCCGGGACAGGGGCCTACGAGCAGTACTTC. Translating it yields CASSLSGTGAYEQYF.

V usage is TRBV6-4 and J usage is TRBJ2-1; D remains unclear. The germline gives CDR1 MRHNA, CDR2 SNTAGT. Deletions cut 7 bases from V and 4 bases from J, with 14 bases between. CDR3 length equals 14 residues. DNA of the CDR3: TGTGCCAGCAAGCAGCAGGCCCGTTACAATGAGCAGTTCTTC. Residues: CASKQQARYNEQFF.

By share of the sample, this clonotype is medium-sized. The CDR3 spells CASSQDGGTEAFF. DNA of the CDR3: TGTGCCAGCAGCCAAGACGGAGGGACTGAAGCTTTCTTT. This chain uses TRBV3-1 with TRBJ1-1, with D hard to call. Deletions cut 0 bases from V and 5 bases from J, with 7 bases between. The CDR3 spans 13 residues. The V gene's germline CDR1 is LGHDT and CDR2 YNNKEL (reference sequence).

Relative to its sample, this clonotype is medium-sized. This chain uses TRBV7-2 with TRBJ1-4; possibly TRBD1 for D (6 bases). This CDR3 region has 18 residues. The ends were cut back, 0 bases at V and 0 bases at J, with 14 bases in the middle. Germline lookup yields CDR1 SGHTA and CDR2 FQGNSA. CDR3 amino acids: CASSLAGGGGSTNEKLFF. The CDR3 region has the DNA TGTGCCAGCAGCTTAGCGGGGGGCGGAGGGTCAACTAATGAAAAACTGTTTTTT.

This clonotype was recorded many times. The chain is built from TRBV7-2 and TRBJ1-4; tentatively, D is TRBD1 (6 bases). The CDR3 length is 13 residues. CDR1 is SGHTA, CDR2 FQGNSA, per germline. The V gene lost 8 bases and the J gene lost 6 bases, with 13 bases spanning the gap. DNA of the CDR3: TGTGCCAGCCAAAGGGGGTTGGATGAAAAACTGTTTTTT. Protein: CASQRGLDEKLFF.

This clonotype is judged large (0.1 to 1%). The CDR3 region has the DNA TGTGCCAGCAAGGGCCGAGAGGACACCGGGGAGCTGTTTTTT. Its translation: CASKGREDTGELFF. V usage is TRBV6-1 and J usage is TRBJ2-2; unclear D gene. This CDR3 contains 14 residues. The germline gives CDR1 MNHNS, CDR2 SASEGT. Trimming took off 7 bases at V and 3 bases at J, with 12 bases between the two ends.

This clonotype was recorded at least ten times. The chain recombines TRBV6-1 with TRBJ2-2; the D gene is possibly TRBD1 (5 bases). With 6 bases removed from V and 6 bases from J, the gap between germline ends came to 17 bases. The CDR3 runs 15 residues. CDR1 is MNHNS, CDR2 SASEGT, per germline. This chain's CDR3 is CASSREGVVPGELFF. The CDR3, as DNA: TGTGCCAGCAGCAGGGAAGGGGTGGTCCCCGGGGAGCTGTTTTTT.

Sample share makes this clonotype large. The chain recombines TRBV28 with TRBJ1-1; D is unresolved. The V gene lost 2 bases and the J gene lost 1 base, with 8 bases spanning the gap. The CDR3 consists of 14 residues. Germline CDR1 and CDR2: MDHEN and SYDVKM. The CDR3 here is CASSLEYRNTEAFF. The CDR3 nucleotides are TGTGCCAGCAGTTTAGAGTACAGGAACACTGAAGCTTTCTTT.

This clonotype counts as medium-sized. The V call is TRBV7-2, the J call TRBJ2-7, with TRBD1 as a possible D gene (6 bases). This CDR3 region has 15 residues. Germline lookup yields CDR1 SGHTA and CDR2 FQGNSA. V was trimmed by 2 bases and J by 3 bases, leaving 14 bases between them. CDR3 DNA: TGTGCCAGCAGCTTAAATCCCCAGGGGAACTACGAGCAGTACTTC. This encodes CASSLNPQGNYEQYF.

V and J are TRBV5-4 and TRBJ1-2, with D maybe TRBD1 (6 bases). In germline, CDR1 is SGHNT, CDR2 YYREEE (reference sequence). Trimming took off 0 bases at V and 8 bases at J, with 14 bases between the two ends. The CDR3 contains 14 residues. The DNA of the CDR3 is TGTGCCAGCAGCTTGGTACAGGGTAAATACGGCTACACCTTC. Its protein is CASSLVQGKYGYTF.

This clonotype is termed medium-sized (0.01 to 0.1%). The rearrangement uses TRBV19 and TRBJ2-2; 9 bases line up with TRBD1. Germline V CDR1 and CDR2: LNHDA, SQIVND (reference sequence). CDR3 length equals 15 residues. J lost 6 bases, V lost 5 bases, and 7 bases had no gene match. The chain's CDR3 is CASSPDRGRPGELFF. CDR3 nucleotides: TGTGCCAGTAGTCCGGACAGGGGACGTCCCGGGGAGCTGTTTTTT.

This clonotype has a count of ten or more. The chain joins TRBV30 to TRBJ1-5; TRBD1 might be the D (6 bases). CDR1 and CDR2 from the germline V gene are GTSNPN and SVGIG (reference sequence). Trimming removed 2 bases from V and 6 bases from J, with 14 bases in between. This CDR3 comprises 14 residues. In DNA form, the CDR3 reads TGTGCCTGGAGTATAAATGGGGGGCTTCAGCCCCAGCATTTT. The encoded protein is CAWSINGGLQPQHF. The whole variable domain, filled in from reference TRBV30 and TRBJ1-5, reads SQTIHQWPATLVQPVGSPLSLECTVEGTSNPNLYWYRQAAGRGLQLLFYSVGIGQISSEVPQNLSASRPQDRQFILSSKKLLLSDSGFYLCAWSINGGLQPQHFGDGTRLSIL.

This clonotype was recorded many times. This chain connects TRBV11-1 to TRBJ2-3, with 8 nucleotides matching TRBD1. Unmatched junction bases numbered 9, after V lost 0 bases and J lost 1 base. CDR3 length equals 18 residues. CDR1 SGHAT and CDR2 FQDESV come from the germline V gene (reference sequence). CDR3 in DNA: TGTGCCAGCAGCTTAGCACGAGGGACAGGCCGACGCACAGATACGCAGTATTTT. Translated, it gives CASSLARGTGRRTDTQYF. The full variable domain, its missing parts supplied by reference TRBV11-1 and TRBJ2-3, is EAEVAQSPRYKITEKSQAVAFWCDPISGHATLYWYRQILGQGPELLVQFQDESVVDDSQLPKDRFSAERLKGVDSTLKIQPAELGDSAMYLCASSLARGTGRRTDTQYFGPGTRLTVL.

The chain is built from TRBV30 and TRBJ2-1; TRBD2 aligns across 10 bases. After removal of 8 bases from V and 7 bases from J, the junction contained 11 bases not matched to a gene. Germline CDR1 GTSNPN, CDR2 SVGIG (reference sequence). The CDR3 is 14 residues long. DNA of the CDR3: TGTGCCACTAAGCGGGGGGGTGTGGCGAATGAGCAGTTCTTC. Translation gives CATKRGGVANEQFF.

This clonotype is labeled as medium-sized. The rearrangement joins TRBV5-1 to TRBJ2-1; no definite D call. This CDR3 is 14 amino acids long. V dropped 8 bases and J dropped 1 base, with 13 bases sitting between them. Germline loops: CDR1 SGHRS, CDR2 YFSETQ. CDR3 DNA sequence: TGCGCCAGTTCAACTGAAGGGTCCTACAATGAGCAGTTCTTC. Translation gives CASSTEGSYNEQFF.

In this sample, this clonotype is medium-sized. The chain links TRBV10-3 to TRBJ1-6; 7 positions match TRBD1. Germline V CDR1 and CDR2: ENHRY, SYGVKD. The J segment lost 10 bases and the V segment lost 8 bases, leaving 8 bases of the junction unmatched. This CDR3 region has 13 residues. The CDR3 spells CAIQTGEGSPLHF. CDR3 bases: TGTGCCATCCAAACAGGGGAGGGATCACCCCTCCACTTT.

This clonotype is deemed medium-sized. The chain recombines TRBV29-1 with TRBJ2-7; D ambiguous. The CDR3 contains 13 residues. V was pared by 1 base and J by 2 bases, with 9 bases between. Germline CDR1 is SQVTM and CDR2 is ANQGSEA. As DNA, the CDR3 is TGCAGCGTTGAAGGTAGTCAGACCTACGAGCAGTACTTC. Its protein product is CSVEGSQTYEQYF.

In regard to this clonotype: A read error may explain this, as a much larger clone is one base away. The CDR3 carries no conserved terminal phenylalanine or tryptophan, so it likely arises from a read error. The rearrangement joins TRBV6-5 to TRBJ2-7; tentatively, D is TRBD2 (5 bases). Germline CDR1 reads MNHEY; CDR2 reads SVGAGI. V was trimmed by 0 bases and J by 2 bases, leaving 23 bases between them. The CDR3 runs to 19 residues. The CDR3 nucleotides read TGTGCCAGCAGTTACTCTAGGCCTCAAGCGCGACTGAGGGCCTACGAGCAGTACTAC. As protein: CASSYSRPQARLRAYEQYY.

By share, this clonotype counts as medium-sized. J is TRBJ2-7 and V is TRBV20-1; D is ambiguous. The length of the CDR3 is 17 residues. V was clipped by 1 base and J by 5 bases, with 24 bases between them. CDR1 DFQATT and CDR2 SNEGSKA come from the germline V gene (reference sequence). CDR3 protein: CSARGRGVVALDHEQYF. CDR3 nucleotide sequence: TGCAGTGCTAGAGGGAGAGGAGTAGTGGCCCTGGACCACGAGCAGTACTTC.

This clonotype is termed medium-sized. This chain links TRBV19 with TRBJ2-1; the D gene is possibly TRBD2 (5 bases). CDR1 and CDR2 (germline): LNHDA, SQIVND (reference sequence). The CDR3 has 15 amino acids. V gave up 5 bases and J gave up 8 bases, with 19 bases separating them. This CDR3 is CASSEPSTLRDEQFF. In DNA, the CDR3 is TGTGCCAGTAGTGAGCCAAGCACTCTGAGGGATGAGCAGTTCTTC.

V is TRBV12-3 or TRBV12-4 and J is TRBJ2-1; tentative D call: TRBD2 (6 bases). This CDR3 comprises 16 residues. The V gene lost 6 bases and the J gene lost 2 bases, with 17 bases spanning the gap. The CDR3 DNA reads TGTGCCAGCAGCCGAAACGCGGGACGGACCTACAATGAGCAGTTCTTC. This gives the protein CASSRNAGRTYNEQFF.

This clonotype is termed medium-sized. The CDR3 sequence: CASSSKLSTYNSPLHF. The CDR3 coding sequence is TGTGCCAGCAGCTCAAAACTGAGCACCTATAATTCACCCCTCCACTTT. The chain links TRBV11-2 to TRBJ1-6; D unclear. Between the trimmed V and J ends, which lost 4 bases and 2 bases, there was a span of 12 bases. CDR1 is SGHAT and CDR2 is FQNNGV in the germline V gene. The CDR3 length is 16 residues.